The entry below gives a single TCR beta chain sequence along with its context. The data originate from a study of blood T cell repertoires in COVID-19. The J segment lost 11 bases and the V segment lost 5 bases, leaving 11 bases of the junction unmatched. This CDR3 has 13 residues. In germline, CDR1 is SGHTA, CDR2 FQGTGA. In the original analysis: Reference gene primer amplification in the assay estimated nucleated cell counts. Some clones are missing from TCRdb's copy, which holds only in-frame ones; the method was immunoSEQ multiplex PCR. V and J calls and clone size are copied from that table; D and trimming were computed from the DNA. The sample holds 190,000 or so clones, more than 85% seen once.

Specimen: peripheral blood. The receptor's source is a man between 35 and 55 years old with active or convalescent COVID-19. The genes are TRBV7-3 and TRBJ1-1; 7 bases align to TRBD1. The CDR3 coding sequence is TGTGCCAGCAGCATCGACAGGGAGAGGGCCGCTTTCTTT. This encodes CASSIDRERAAFF.